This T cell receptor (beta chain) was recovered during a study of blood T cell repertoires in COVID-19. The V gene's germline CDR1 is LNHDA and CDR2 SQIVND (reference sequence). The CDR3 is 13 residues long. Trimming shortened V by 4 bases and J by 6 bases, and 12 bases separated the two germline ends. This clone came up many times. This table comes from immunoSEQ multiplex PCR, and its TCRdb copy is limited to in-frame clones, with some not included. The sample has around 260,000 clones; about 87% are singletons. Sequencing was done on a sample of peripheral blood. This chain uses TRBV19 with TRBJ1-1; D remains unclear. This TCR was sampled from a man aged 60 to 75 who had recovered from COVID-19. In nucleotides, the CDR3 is TGTGCCAGTAGTAATGAGGGAAGGGCTGAAGCTTTCTTT. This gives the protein CASSNEGRAEAFF.